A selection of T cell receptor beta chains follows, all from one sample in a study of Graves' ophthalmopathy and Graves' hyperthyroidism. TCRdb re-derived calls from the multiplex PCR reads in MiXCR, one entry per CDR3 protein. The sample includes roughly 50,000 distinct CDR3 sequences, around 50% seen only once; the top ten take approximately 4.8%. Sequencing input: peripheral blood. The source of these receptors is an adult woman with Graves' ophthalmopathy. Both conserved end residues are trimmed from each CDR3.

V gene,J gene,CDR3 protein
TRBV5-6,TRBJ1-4,ASSLKGLANEKLF
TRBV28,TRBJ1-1,ASSLGSEAF
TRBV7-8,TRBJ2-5,ASSRGGRSMAALQGTQY
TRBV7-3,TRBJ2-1,ASSLTSSGLADNEQF
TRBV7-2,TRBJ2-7,ASSLMVRGAEQY
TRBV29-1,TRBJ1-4,SVTSGGKYEKLF
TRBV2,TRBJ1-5,ARGQGTDQPQH
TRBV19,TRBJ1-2,ASSINRGYT
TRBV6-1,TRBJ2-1,ASAGLAGGEQF
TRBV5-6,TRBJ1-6,ASSPQWGDNSPLH
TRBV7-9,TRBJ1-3,ASSLGASSSGNTIY
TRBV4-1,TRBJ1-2,ASSQEDSYGYT
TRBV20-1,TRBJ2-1,SAREGTSGHNEQF
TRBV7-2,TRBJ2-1,ASSSLSGRSYNEQF
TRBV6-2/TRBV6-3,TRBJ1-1,ASSEHANTEAF